This record concerns one T cell receptor (beta chain) sequence. Its antigen is unknown. CDR3 size: 14 residues. Germline lookup yields CDR1 KGHSH and CDR2 LQKENI. With 1 base removed from V and 0 bases from J, the gap between germline ends came to 7 bases. The protocol was immunoSEQ multiplex PCR, while the TCRdb copy is restricted to in-frame clones and leaves out a portion. The sample consists of over 150,000 clones, around nine tenths of them appearing once. The data stem from a study of T cell responses to AZD1222 COVID-19 vaccine. On the study more broadly: Investigators merged groups given second doses at roughly 4 or roughly 12 weeks.

Study conclusions and caveats: Regions left unmutated in variants are reportedly the target of nearly half of spike-specific TCRs. Repertoire samples came only from after the peak T cell response. Clonal diversity may have been underestimated in mostly white British donors.

V gene TRBV18 combines with J gene TRBJ2-7; D not certain. This sequence was found in an adult in good health. Specimen: peripheral blood, collected on day 0 of AZD1222 vaccination. CDR3 amino acids: CASSPQTSSYEQYF. The CDR3 DNA reads as TGTGCCAGCTCACCACAGACATCCTCCTACGAGCAGTACTTC.